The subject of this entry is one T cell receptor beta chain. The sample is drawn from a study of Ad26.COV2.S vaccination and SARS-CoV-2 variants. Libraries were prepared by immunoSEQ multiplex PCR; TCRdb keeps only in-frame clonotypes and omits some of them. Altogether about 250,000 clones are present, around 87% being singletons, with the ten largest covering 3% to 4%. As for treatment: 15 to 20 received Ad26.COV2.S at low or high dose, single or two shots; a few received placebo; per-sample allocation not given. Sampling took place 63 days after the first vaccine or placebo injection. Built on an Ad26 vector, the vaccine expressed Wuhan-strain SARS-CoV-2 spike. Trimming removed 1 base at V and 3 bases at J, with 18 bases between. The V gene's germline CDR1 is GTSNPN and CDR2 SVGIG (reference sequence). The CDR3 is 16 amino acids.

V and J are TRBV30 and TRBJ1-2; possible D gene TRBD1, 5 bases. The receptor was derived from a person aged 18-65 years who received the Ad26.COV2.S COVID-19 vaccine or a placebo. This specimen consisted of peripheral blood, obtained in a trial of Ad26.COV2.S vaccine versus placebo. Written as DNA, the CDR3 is TGTGCCTGGAGTGCAGCAGGGAGGTCAAGTGACTATGGCTACACCTTC. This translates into CAWSAAGRSSDYGYTF. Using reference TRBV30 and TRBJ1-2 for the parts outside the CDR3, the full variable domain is SQTIHQWPATLVQPVGSPLSLECTVEGTSNPNLYWYRQAAGRGLQLLFYSVGIGQISSEVPQNLSASRPQDRQFILSSKKLLLSDSGFYLCAWSAAGRSSDYGYTFGSGTRLTVV.